The 4 T cell receptor beta chains below all came from one sample that was sequenced in a study of T cells in Graves' hyperthyroidism and ophthalmopathy. TCR beta CDR3 region amplification was performed from RNA transcripts. RT-PCR in the first round (using the HTBI primer set) targeted the TCR CDR3. TCRdb analysed the multiplex PCR reads with MiXCR anew, one entry per CDR3 protein. The sample has about 600,000 distinct CDR3 sequences, about 16% seen once; the top ten hold roughly 3.4%. Specimen: blood. These receptors came from a middle-aged woman with Graves' ophthalmopathy.

The chain recombines TRBV19 with TRBJ1-1; D might be TRBD1 (5 bases). This CDR3 contains 15 residues. V lost 4 bases and J 7 bases, leaving 19 bases between the germline ends. Germline CDR1 is LNHDA and CDR2 is SQIVND (reference sequence). The CDR3 nucleotides read TGTGCCAGTAGTACATCCGGGACCAGGGCCCTTGAAGCTTTCTTT. Amino acids: CASSTSGTRALEAFF. Looking up the rest from reference TRBV19 and TRBJ1-1 gives the full variable domain: DGGITQSPKYLFRKEGQNVTLSCEQNLNHDAMYWYRQDPGQGLRLIYYSQIVNDFQKGDIAEGYSVSREKKESFPLTVTSAQKNPTAFYLCASSTSGTRALEAFFGQGTRLTVV.

This clonotype was recorded at least ten times. This chain joins TRBV27 and TRBJ2-7; tentative D call: TRBD1 (6 bases). V was cut by 7 bases and J by 2 bases, with 15 bases left in between. Germline loops: CDR1 MNHEY, CDR2 SMNVEV (reference sequence). CDR3 length: 14 residues. CDR3 sequence (DNA): TGTGCCAGCAAAAGTAGACAGGAGGCCTACGAGCAGTACTTC. Its translation: CASKSRQEAYEQYF.

In its sample, this clonotype was seen many times. V gene TRBV6-1 combines with J gene TRBJ2-7, with 10 nucleotides matching TRBD2. Germline CDR1 is MNHNS and CDR2 is SASEGT. This CDR3 is built from 14 residues. J gave up 2 bases and V 5 bases, and 3 bases lay outside the gene matches. The CDR3 loop is CASSPGLAAYEQYF. For the CDR3, the DNA is TGTGCCAGCAGTCCCGGACTAGCGGCCTACGAGCAGTACTTC.

This clonotype was seen many times. The V call is TRBV20-1, the J call TRBJ2-1; TRBD2 matches 7 bases. Trimming cost V 3 bases and J 8 bases; bases outside gene matches: 10. Germline values: CDR1 DFQATT, CDR2 SNEGSKA (reference sequence). The CDR3 covers 14 residues. This chain's CDR3 is CSARGGRAGHEQFF. The CDR3 coding sequence is TGCAGTGCTAGGGGGGGGAGGGCCGGTCATGAGCAGTTCTTC.